The rows below give T cell receptor beta chains drawn from one sample of a study of control samples from healthy donors and cancer patients. Produced via immunoSEQ multiplex PCR; TCRdb's table is partial and in-frame only. This table holds around 76,000 clones, about 89% found once. The material sequenced was PBMCs. The receptor set was obtained from a woman in her forties or fifties with colorectal cancer. Each CDR3 is given with its conserved first and last residue. A D gene is named only where the DNA matches it firmly. Rows may omit the clone size; those that give it use once, few, many or a size class.

j_gene	v_gene	abundance	d_gene	CDR3aa	CDR3nt
TRBJ2-2	TRBV6-2/TRBV6-3	NA	NA	CASSYGGNTGELFF	TGTGCCAGCAGTTACGGGGGGAACACCGGGGAGCTGTTTTTT
TRBJ2-2	TRBV5-1	NA	NA	CASSLTNTGELFF	TGCGCCAGCAGCTTAACCAACACCGGGGAGCTGTTTTTT
TRBJ1-5	TRBV7-2	NA	NA	CASSPGHQQPQHF	TGTGCCAGCAGCCCGGGACACCAACAGCCCCAGCATTTT
TRBJ1-2	TRBV6-2/TRBV6-3	NA	NA	CASSPPGLSRNGYTF	TGTGCCAGCAGTCCACCGGGGCTTAGTAGGAACGGCTACACCTTC
TRBJ1-4	TRBV28	NA	NA	CASSLGEKLFF	TGTGCCAGCAGTTTGGGGGAAAAACTGTTTTTT
TRBJ1-5	TRBV27	NA	TRBD1	CASRFPTGDSNQPQHF	TGTGCCAGCAGGTTCCCGACAGGGGATAGCAATCAGCCCCAGCATTTT
TRBJ2-5	TRBV7-2	once	NA	CASSSLGMEGETQYF	TGTGCCAGCAGCTCCTTAGGGATGGAGGGAGAGACCCAGTACTTC
TRBJ1-5	TRBV19	NA	NA	CASQTLRGSNQPQHF	TGTGCCAGCCAGACACTAAGAGGGAGCAATCAGCCCCAGCATTTT
TRBJ1-2	TRBV6-5	NA	NA	CAIYMDSNYGYTF	TGTGCCATTTATATGGACAGCAACTATGGCTACACCTTC
TRBJ1-2	TRBV6-2/TRBV6-3	NA	NA	CASSYGGTGGYTF	TGTGCCAGCAGTTACGGCGGGACGGGTGGCTACACCTTC
TRBJ2-1	TRBV28	NA	NA	CASSLWGNEQFF	TGTGCCAGCAGTTTGTGGGGTAATGAGCAGTTCTTC
TRBJ2-2	TRBV13	NA	TRBD2	CASSLGSGGGAFRELFF	TGTGCCAGCAGCTTAGGCAGCGGCGGGGGGGCCTTTCGGGAGCTGTTTTTT
TRBJ2-2	TRBV14	NA	NA	CASSQVRGQELFF	TGTGCCAGCAGCCAAGTACGGGGTCAGGAGCTGTTTTTT
TRBJ2-4	TRBV6-2/TRBV6-3	NA	NA	CASSYSSENIQYF	TGTGCCAGCAGTTACTCGTCAGAAAACATTCAGTACTTC
TRBJ2-3	TRBV7-2	NA	NA	CASSLATRGRRGWDTQYF	TGTGCCAGCAGCTTAGCGACGAGGGGGCGGAGGGGTTGGGATACGCAGTATTTT
TRBJ1-1	TRBV25-1	NA	TRBD1	CASGTGGTEAFF	TGTGCCAGCGGGACAGGGGGCACTGAAGCTTTCTTT
TRBJ1-2	TRBV29-1	NA	TRBD1	CSVDRGQGKGGYTF	TGCAGCGTTGACCGGGGACAGGGGAAGGGTGGCTACACCTTC
TRBJ2-1	TRBV6-5	NA	NA	CASSYDLGADEQFF	TGTGCCAGCAGTTACGATTTGGGGGCGGATGAGCAGTTCTTC
TRBJ1-4	TRBV5-1	NA	NA	CASSLEAGTINEKLFF	TGCGCCAGCAGCTTGGAGGCGGGGACAATTAATGAAAAACTGTTTTTT
TRBJ1-1	TRBV7-2	NA	TRBD1	CASRVRQGWTEAFF	TGTGCCAGCAGGGTGAGACAGGGATGGACTGAAGCTTTCTTT
TRBJ2-1	TRBV19	NA	NA	CASSYQSGEQFF	TGTGCCAGTAGTTACCAATCCGGTGAGCAGTTCTTC
TRBJ1-1	TRBV3-1/TRBV3-2	NA	NA	CASSRRASLSNTEAFF	TGTGCCAGCAGCCGCCGGGCCTCACTTTCGAACACTGAAGCTTTCTTT
TRBJ2-3	TRBV5-1	NA	TRBD1	CASSLWTGDYTDTQYF	TGCGCCAGCAGCTTGTGGACAGGGGATTACACAGATACGCAGTATTTT
TRBJ1-4	TRBV6-1	NA	TRBD1	CASSETGWNEKLFF	TGTGCCAGCAGTGAGACAGGGTGGAATGAAAAACTGTTTTTT
TRBJ1-5	TRBV28	NA	NA	CASSIQGRSNQPQHF	TGTGCCAGCAGTATACAAGGACGGAGCAATCAGCCCCAGCATTTT
TRBJ1-6	TRBV3-1/TRBV3-2	NA	NA	CASSPSYNSPLHF	TGTGCCAGCAGCCCCTCCTATAATTCACCCCTCCACTTT
TRBJ2-3	TRBV6-4	NA	TRBD2	CASSDGTSGADTQYF	TGTGCCAGCAGTGATGGGACTAGCGGGGCAGATACGCAGTATTTT
TRBJ1-2	TRBV15	NA	TRBD1	CATSTPGGVGYTF	TGTGCCACCAGCACCCCAGGGGGAGTCGGCTACACCTTC
TRBJ2-5	TRBV5-1	NA	NA	CASSLGGQETQYF	TGCGCCAGCAGCTTGGGGGGGCAAGAGACCCAGTACTTC
TRBJ1-1	TRBV2	NA	NA	CASSVLSEAFF	TGTGCCAGCAGTGTACTCTCTGAAGCTTTCTTT
TRBJ2-3	TRBV6-5	NA	TRBD2	CASSYSGELTDTQYF	TGTGCCAGCAGTTATAGCGGGGAGCTCACAGATACGCAGTATTTT
TRBJ2-1	TRBV5-1	NA	NA	CASGAQQGGEQFF	TGCGCCAGCGGGGCCCAACAGGGCGGTGAGCAGTTCTTC
TRBJ2-5	TRBV3-1/TRBV3-2	once	NA	CASSQVSGGGETQYF	TGTGCCAGCAGCCAGGTCAGCGGAGGCGGGGAGACCCAGTACTTC
TRBJ2-3	TRBV24-1	NA	TRBD1	CATSVLPGQGSTDTQYF	TGTGCCACCAGTGTTCTACCCGGACAGGGGAGCACAGATACGCAGTATTTT
TRBJ2-1	TRBV11-3	NA	NA	CASSKGTRTYNEQFF	TGTGCCAGCAGCAAGGGGACGAGAACCTACAATGAGCAGTTCTTC
TRBJ2-3	TRBV28	NA	TRBD2	CASSLGLAVTDTQYF	TGTGCCAGCAGTTTAGGGCTAGCGGTCACAGATACGCAGTATTTT
TRBJ1-1	TRBV5-5	NA	NA	CASSLFSDTEAFF	TGTGCCAGCAGCTTGTTCTCCGACACTGAAGCTTTCTTT
TRBJ1-2	TRBV28	NA	NA	CASRSTTSNYGYTF	TGTGCCAGCCGTTCGACAACATCTAACTATGGCTACACCTTC
TRBJ2-3	TRBV5-1	NA	NA	CASSLAEGGPDTQYF	TGCGCCAGCAGCTTGGCGGAGGGGGGGCCAGATACGCAGTATTTT
TRBJ2-3	TRBV20-1	NA	NA	CSASVRTDTQYF	TGCAGTGCTAGTGTTCGGACAGATACGCAGTATTTT
TRBJ1-2	TRBV28	NA	NA	CASSRRALDNYGYTF	TGTGCCAGCAGTCGACGGGCGCTCGATAACTATGGCTACACCTTC